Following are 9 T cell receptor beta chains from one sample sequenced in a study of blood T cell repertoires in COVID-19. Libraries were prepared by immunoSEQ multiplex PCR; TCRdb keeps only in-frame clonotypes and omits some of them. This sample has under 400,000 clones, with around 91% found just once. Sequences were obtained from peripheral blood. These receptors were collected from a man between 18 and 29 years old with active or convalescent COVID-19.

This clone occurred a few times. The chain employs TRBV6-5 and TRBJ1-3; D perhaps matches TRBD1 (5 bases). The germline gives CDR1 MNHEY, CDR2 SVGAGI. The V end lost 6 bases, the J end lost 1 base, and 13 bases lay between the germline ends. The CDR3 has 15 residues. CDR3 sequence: CASSLDSGSGNTIYF. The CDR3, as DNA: TGTGCCAGCAGCCTAGACAGTGGGTCTGGAAACACCATATATTTT.

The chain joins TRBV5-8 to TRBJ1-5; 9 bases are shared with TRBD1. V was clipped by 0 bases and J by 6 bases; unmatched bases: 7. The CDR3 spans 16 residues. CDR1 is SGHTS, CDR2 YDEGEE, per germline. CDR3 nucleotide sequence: TGTGCCAGCAGCTTGGGACAGGGGGTCGATGGTCAGCCCCAGCATTTT. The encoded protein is CASSLGQGVDGQPQHF.

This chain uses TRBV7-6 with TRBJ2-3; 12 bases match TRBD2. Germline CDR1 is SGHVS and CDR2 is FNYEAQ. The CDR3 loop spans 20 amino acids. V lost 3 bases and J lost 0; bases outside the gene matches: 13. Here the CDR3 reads CASSLLAGGRKTTSTDTQYF. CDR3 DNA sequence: TGTGCCAGCAGCTTGCTAGCGGGAGGGCGAAAAACTACTAGCACAGATACGCAGTATTTT.

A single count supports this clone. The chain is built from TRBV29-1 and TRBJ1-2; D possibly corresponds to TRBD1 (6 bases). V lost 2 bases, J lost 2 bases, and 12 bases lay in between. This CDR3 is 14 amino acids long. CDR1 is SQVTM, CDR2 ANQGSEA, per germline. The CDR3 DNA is TGCAGCGTTGAACTCGGGGGGCAGAACTATGGCTACACCTTC. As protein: CSVELGGQNYGYTF.

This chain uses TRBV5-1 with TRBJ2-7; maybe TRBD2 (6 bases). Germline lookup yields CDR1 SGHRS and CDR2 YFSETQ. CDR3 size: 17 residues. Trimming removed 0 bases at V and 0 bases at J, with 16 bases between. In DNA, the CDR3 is TGCGCCAGCAGCTTGGGCGGGGCAGGCAATCCCTCCTACGAGCAGTACTTC. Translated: CASSLGGAGNPSYEQYF.

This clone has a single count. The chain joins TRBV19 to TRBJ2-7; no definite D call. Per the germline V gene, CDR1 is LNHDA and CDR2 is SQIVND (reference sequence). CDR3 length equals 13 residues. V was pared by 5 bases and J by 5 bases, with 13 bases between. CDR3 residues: CASSPSVKHEQYF. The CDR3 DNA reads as TGTGCCAGTAGTCCCAGCGTAAAGCACGAGCAGTACTTC.

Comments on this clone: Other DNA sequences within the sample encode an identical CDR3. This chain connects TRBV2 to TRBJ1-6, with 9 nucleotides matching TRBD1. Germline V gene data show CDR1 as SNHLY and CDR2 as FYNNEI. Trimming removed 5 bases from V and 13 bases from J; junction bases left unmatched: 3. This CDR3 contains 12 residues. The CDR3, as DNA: TGTGCCAGCAGTCGGACAGGGGCCCCCCTCCACTTT. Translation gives CASSRTGAPLHF.

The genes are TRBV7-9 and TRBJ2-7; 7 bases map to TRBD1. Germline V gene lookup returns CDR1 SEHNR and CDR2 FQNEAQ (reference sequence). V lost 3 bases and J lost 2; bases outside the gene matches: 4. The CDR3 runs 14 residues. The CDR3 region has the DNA TGTGCCAGCAGCTTGAGACAGGGCCCCTACGAGCAGTACTTC. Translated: CASSLRQGPYEQYF.

The CDR3 region has the DNA TGCGCCAGCAGCCAAACCTTGACAGGGCCGGGTGGCTACACCTTC. It codes for CASSQTLTGPGGYTF. The V gene is TRBV4-1, the J gene TRBJ1-2; 7 bases fit TRBD1. Looked up from germline, CDR1 is MGHRA and CDR2 is YSYEKL. This CDR3 has 15 amino acids. V gave up 2 bases and J gave up 7 bases; unmatched junction bases: 10.